One and the same sample provided the 5 T cell receptor beta chains below, sequenced in a study of T cell responses to AZD1222 COVID-19 vaccine. Method: immunoSEQ multiplex PCR; TCRdb's copy keeps in-frame clones and lacks some. This table has about 100,000 clones, approximately 91% appearing once. The sequencing here drew on peripheral blood, taken on day 0 of AZD1222 vaccination. Receptors originate from an adult in good health.

The CDR3 loop reads CASSPRWQGETQYF. The CDR3 DNA is TGTGCCAGCAGCCCGAGGTGGCAGGGCGAGACCCAGTACTTC. This chain uses TRBV11-2 with TRBJ2-5, with a possible D match to TRBD1 (5 bases). This CDR3 spans 14 amino acids. Per the germline V gene, CDR1 is SGHAT and CDR2 is FQNNGV. The germline V and J ends were trimmed by 5 bases and 5 bases, with 15 bases remaining between them.

V is TRBV28 and J is TRBJ1-2; D is possibly TRBD1 (6 bases). Trimming took 4 bases from V and 2 from J, leaving 17 bases between them. Per the germline V gene, CDR1 is MDHEN and CDR2 is SYDVKM. The CDR3 sequence is 16 residues long. CDR3 protein: CASSWGLWQGNYGYTF. As DNA, the CDR3 is TGTGCCAGCAGTTGGGGGTTATGGCAGGGGAACTATGGCTACACCTTC.

The chain links TRBV20-1 to TRBJ1-1, with D possibly matching TRBD1 (5 bases). The germline gives CDR1 DFQATT, CDR2 SNEGSKA (reference sequence). V dropped 3 bases and J dropped 5 bases, with 19 bases sitting between them. CDR3 size: 15 residues. CDR3: CSASDSPSRDTEAFF. In nucleotides, the CDR3 is TGCAGTGCTAGTGACAGTCCGTCCAGGGATACTGAAGCTTTCTTT.

The chain recombines TRBV2 with TRBJ2-5; TRBD1 or TRBD2 may be the D gene (5 bases each). The germline V gene has CDR1 SNHLY and CDR2 FYNNEI. The CDR3 is made up of 15 amino acids. The germline V and J ends were trimmed by 1 base and 1 base, with 10 bases remaining between them. The CDR3 is CASSEEGRTQETQYF. The CDR3 DNA sequence: TGTGCCAGCAGTGAAGAGGGACGGACCCAAGAGACCCAGTACTTC.

The chain uses TRBV19 and TRBJ2-7; 8 bases are a match to TRBD1. V was clipped by 3 bases and J by 5 bases; unmatched bases: 6. CDR3 size: 14 residues. The germline CDR1 and CDR2 sequences are LNHDA and SQIVND (reference sequence). In DNA, the CDR3 is TGTGCCAGTAGTATGACAGGGGTGAGTGACGAGCAGTACTTC. This sequence encodes CASSMTGVSDEQYF.